The sequence of this TCR beta chain was determined in a study of blood T cell repertoires in COVID-19. The repertoire was sequenced with immunoSEQ multiplex PCR; TCRdb's copy has only in-frame clones and lacks some. The sample has around 300,000 clones; 80% to 95% are singletons. Cohort 3 recovery required two negative PCRs, clearance, or symptom resolution. V gave up 6 bases and J gave up 1 base, with 9 bases separating them. Germline V lookup: CDR1 MNHEY, CDR2 SVGAGI. The CDR3 is 14 amino acids. Sequencing was carried out using PBMCs or T cells enriched from blood (not recorded which). This chain uses TRBV6-5 with TRBJ2-2; a possible D gene is TRBD2 (5 bases). The origin of this receptor is a woman aged 30 to 39 who had recovered from COVID-19. The CDR3 reads CASRTTWNTGELFF. The CDR3 nucleotides read TGTGCCAGCAGGACTACTTGGAACACCGGGGAGCTGTTTTTT.